The 21 T cell receptor beta chains below come from one sample, sequenced in a study of somatic mutations in cytotoxic T cells in rheumatoid arthritis. Sequenced by immunoSEQ multiplex PCR; TCRdb stores in-frame clones only, minus some. The profile shows 15,000 or so clones, 74% of them singletons. The material sequenced was CD8+ T cells sorted from blood. Receptor source: an adult with rheumatoid arthritis.

This rearrangement joins TRBV4-2 to TRBJ2-1; unclear D gene. This CDR3 contains 14 residues. The V gene's germline CDR1 is LGHNA and CDR2 YNFKEQ. V was trimmed by 4 bases and J by 6 bases, leaving 13 bases between them. DNA for the CDR3: TGTGCCAGCAGCCCAGTTGAGGTAGGCAATGAGCAGTTCTTC. Its translation: CASSPVEVGNEQFF.

This sequence joins TRBV27 and TRBJ2-4, with D perhaps TRBD1 or TRBD2 (5 bases each). V was cut by 3 bases and J by 0 bases, with 6 bases left in between. Germline assignment: CDR1 MNHEY and CDR2 SMNVEV (reference sequence). CDR3 length: 14 amino acids. CDR3 region: CASSFGGAKNIQYF. The CDR3 bases are TGTGCCAGCAGTTTTGGGGGAGCCAAAAACATTCAGTACTTC.

The CDR3 sequence is CASSVALTTYNEQFF. CDR3 sequence (DNA): TGTGCCAGCAGCGTAGCATTAACTACCTACAATGAGCAGTTCTTC. The chain employs TRBV9 and TRBJ2-1; D unresolved. The germline V gene has CDR1 SGDLS and CDR2 YYNGEE. The V and J ends lost 0 bases and 2 bases respectively, with 9 bases between them. This CDR3 comprises 15 residues.

Here the CDR3 DNA reads TGTGCCAGCAGTCCACCCTCACAGGGGAATGAGGCTGAAGCTTTCTTT. This translates into CASSPPSQGNEAEAFF. J is TRBJ1-1 and V is TRBV27; TRBD1 matches 7 bases. V was pared by 5 bases and J by 6 bases, with 15 bases of the junction left unmatched. The CDR3 is 16 residues long. Germline V gene sequence: CDR1 MNHEY, CDR2 SMNVEV (reference sequence).

The chain has TRBV11-3 and TRBJ2-2; D unclear. Trimming took 5 bases from V and 5 from J, leaving 15 bases between them. CDR3 size: 15 residues. Germline values: CDR1 SGHNT, CDR2 YENEEA. CDR3: CASSAASLGTGELFF. The DNA of the CDR3 is TGTGCCAGCAGCGCGGCTAGTTTAGGTACCGGGGAGCTGTTTTTT.

The chain carries TRBV6-1 and TRBJ1-5, with a possible D match to TRBD1 (5 bases). Per the germline V gene, CDR1 is MNHNS and CDR2 is SASEGT. The CDR3 length is 15 residues. V lost 3 bases and J lost 0, with 9 bases in between. In DNA, the CDR3 is TGTGCCAGCAGTGATGGACATTTTAGCAATCAGCCCCAGCATTTT. Its translation: CASSDGHFSNQPQHF.

This chain connects TRBV27 to TRBJ2-7; TRBD2 agrees at 14 bases. Looked up from germline, CDR1 is MNHEY and CDR2 is SMNVEV (reference sequence). The CDR3 runs 16 residues. Germline trimming cut 2 bases from V and 6 bases from J; bases unmatched to any gene: 6. The CDR3 nucleotides read TGTGCCAGCAGTTTAGTTGGGACTAGCGGGGGAGGCGAGCAGTACTTC. Translated: CASSLVGTSGGGEQYF.

The chain has TRBV27 and TRBJ1-1; 8 bases line up with TRBD1. Germline CDR1 MNHEY, CDR2 SMNVEV (reference sequence). The CDR3 spans 13 residues. After removal of 7 bases from V and 5 bases from J, the junction contained 6 bases not matched to a gene. This chain's CDR3 is CASKPGGRTEAFF. The CDR3 DNA reads as TGTGCCAGCAAACCAGGGGGCCGGACTGAAGCTTTCTTT.

The chain combines TRBV9 with TRBJ2-7; D is uncertain. CDR1 is SGDLS and CDR2 is YYNGEE in the germline V gene. V lost 0 bases and J 2 bases, leaving 18 bases between the germline ends. This CDR3 has 17 residues. CDR3 nucleotide sequence: TGTGCCAGCAGCGTAGATCCTGGACCTACACGCGCCTACGAGCAGTACTTC. Encoded protein: CASSVDPGPTRAYEQYF.

The genes are TRBV27 and TRBJ2-5; 8 bases line up with TRBD2. CDR1 and CDR2 from the germline V gene are MNHEY and SMNVEV (reference sequence). The CDR3 runs 12 residues. After removal of 10 bases from V and 5 bases from J, the junction contained 6 bases not matched to a gene. CDR3 nucleotide sequence: TGTGCCACTGGCCCGGGGGGGGAGACCCAGTACTTC. Its protein is CATGPGGETQYF.

The chain combines TRBV4-1 with TRBJ1-6, with D hard to call. Trimming removed 0 bases from V and 0 bases from J, with 9 bases in between. The germline gives CDR1 MGHRA, CDR2 YSYEKL. The CDR3 extends over 17 amino acids. CDR3 protein: CASSQDELSSYNSPLHF. The CDR3 DNA reads as TGCGCCAGCAGCCAAGATGAGCTAAGCTCCTATAATTCACCCCTCCACTTT.

In this sample, this clone is medium-sized (0.01 to 0.1%). The gene calls are TRBV9 and TRBJ1-3; D perhaps matches TRBD1 (6 bases). The CDR3 spans 15 residues. The germline V and J ends were trimmed by 3 bases and 0 bases, with 10 bases remaining between them. Germline assignment: CDR1 SGDLS and CDR2 YYNGEE. The CDR3 DNA follows: TGTGCCAGCAGCGGGGGGCGGATCTCTGGAAACACCATATATTTT. Translation: CASSGGRISGNTIYF.

This sequence joins TRBV4-1 and TRBJ2-7; D not certain. The CDR3 consists of 15 residues. Trimming shortened V by 1 base and J by 3 bases, and 13 bases separated the two germline ends. CDR1 and CDR2 (germline): MGHRA, YSYEKL. The CDR3 spells CASSQAMGPFYEQYF. Written as DNA, the CDR3 is TGCGCCAGCAGCCAAGCAATGGGCCCATTCTACGAGCAGTACTTC.

The chain has TRBV4-1 and TRBJ1-5; D is ambiguous. V gave up 3 bases and J gave up 4 bases, with 16 bases separating them. Germline values: CDR1 MGHRA, CDR2 YSYEKL. CDR3 length equals 16 residues. The CDR3 is CASSQWQGLGNQPQHF. The CDR3 DNA reads as TGCGCCAGCAGCCAGTGGCAAGGATTGGGAAATCAGCCCCAGCATTTT.

In DNA form, the CDR3 reads TGTGCCAGCAGTTACAGCGGGGGCCCCTACAATGAGCAGTTCTTC. It is translated as CASSYSGGPYNEQFF. The chain employs TRBV6-5 and TRBJ2-1; TRBD2 matches at 8 bases. CDR1 and CDR2 from the germline V gene are MNHEY and SVGAGI. The CDR3 loop spans 15 amino acids. Germline trimming cut 2 bases from V and 2 bases from J; bases unmatched to any gene: 2.

This clone has only a few counts. CDR3: CASSASGTASPYNEQFF. CDR3 DNA: TGTGCCAGCAGCGCATCCGGGACTGCCTCCCCCTACAATGAGCAGTTCTTC. The rearrangement uses TRBV13 and TRBJ2-1; possible D gene TRBD2, 6 bases. The ends were cut back, 5 bases at V and 2 bases at J, with 19 bases in the middle. This CDR3 has 17 residues. Germline CDR1 and CDR2: PRHDT and FYEKMQ (reference sequence).

The rearrangement uses TRBV28 and TRBJ2-1; tentative D call: TRBD1 (6 bases). Trimming took off 2 bases at V and 2 bases at J, with 16 bases between the two ends. CDR3 length: 17 residues. CDR1 MDHEN and CDR2 SYDVKM come from the germline V gene. Written as DNA, the CDR3 is TGTGCCAGCAGTTTAACAGGGCTACTTTTAGCCTACAATGAGCAGTTCTTC. This gives the protein CASSLTGLLLAYNEQFF.

This chain connects TRBV5-6 to TRBJ2-3; 7 nucleotides agree with TRBD2. The length of the CDR3 is 15 residues. The trim removed 4 bases at V and 5 bases at J, leaving 10 bases unmatched. The germline V gene encodes CDR1 SGHDT and CDR2 YYEEEE. CDR3 sequence (DNA): TGTGCCAGCAGCCCCTCGGGGGGAGCCGGAGATACGCAGTATTTT. Protein: CASSPSGGAGDTQYF.

This clone was observed a single time. The V and J genes are TRBV5-6 and TRBJ2-3; the D gene could be TRBD1 or TRBD2 (6 bases each). Deletions cut 2 bases from V and 5 bases from J, with 9 bases between. CDR3 length: 13 amino acids. Germline V gene lookup returns CDR1 SGHDT and CDR2 YYEEEE. The CDR3 is CASSFRGQDTQYF. The CDR3 DNA is TGTGCCAGCAGCTTCCGGGGGCAAGATACGCAGTATTTT.

V and J are TRBV5-1 and TRBJ1-2, with 9 nucleotides matching TRBD1. Germline V gene sequence: CDR1 SGHRS, CDR2 YFSETQ. The J segment lost 3 bases and the V segment lost 0 bases, leaving 6 bases of the junction unmatched. The CDR3 is 16 amino acids. In nucleotides, the CDR3 is TGCGCCAGCAGCTTGGGAAGGGGACAGGGAGACTATGGCTACACCTTC. Protein sequence: CASSLGRGQGDYGYTF.

V and J are TRBV25-1 and TRBJ2-1; the D gene could be TRBD1 or TRBD2 (6 bases each). The CDR3 is 17 amino acids. CDR1 is MGHDK, CDR2 SYGVNS, per germline. Trimming pared 3 bases from V and 2 bases from J, leaving 17 bases between. The CDR3 is CASSERASGGAYNEQFF. The DNA for the CDR3 is TGTGCCAGCAGTGAGAGAGCTTCCGGGGGCGCCTACAATGAGCAGTTCTTC.